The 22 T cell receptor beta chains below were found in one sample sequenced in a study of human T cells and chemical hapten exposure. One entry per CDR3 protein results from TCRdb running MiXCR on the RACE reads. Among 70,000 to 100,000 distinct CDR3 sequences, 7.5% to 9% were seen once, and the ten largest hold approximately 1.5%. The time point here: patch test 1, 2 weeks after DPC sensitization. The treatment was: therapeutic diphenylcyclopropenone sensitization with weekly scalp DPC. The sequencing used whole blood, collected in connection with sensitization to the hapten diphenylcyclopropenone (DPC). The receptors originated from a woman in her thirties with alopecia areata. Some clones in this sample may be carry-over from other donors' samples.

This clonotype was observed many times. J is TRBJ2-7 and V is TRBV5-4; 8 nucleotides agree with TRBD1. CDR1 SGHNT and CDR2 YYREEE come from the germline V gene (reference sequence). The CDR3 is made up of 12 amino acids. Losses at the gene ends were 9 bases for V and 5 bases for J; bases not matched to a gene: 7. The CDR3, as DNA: TGTGCCACCGGGACAGGAGGGCACGAGCAGTACTTC. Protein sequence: CATGTGGHEQYF.

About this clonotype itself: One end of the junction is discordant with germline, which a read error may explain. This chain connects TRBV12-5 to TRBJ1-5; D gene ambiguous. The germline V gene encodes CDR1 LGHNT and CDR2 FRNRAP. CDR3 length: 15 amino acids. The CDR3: CASGLGLRPGQPQNF. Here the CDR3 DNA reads TGTGCTAGTGGTTTAGGTCTCAGACCGGGTCAGCCCCAGAATTTT.

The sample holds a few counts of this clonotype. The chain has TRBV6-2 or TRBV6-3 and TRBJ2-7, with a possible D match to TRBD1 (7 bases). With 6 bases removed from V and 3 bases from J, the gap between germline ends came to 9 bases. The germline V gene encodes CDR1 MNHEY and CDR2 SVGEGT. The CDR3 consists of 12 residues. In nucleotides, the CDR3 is TGTGCCAGCAGGCGGGACAGCTACGAGCAGTACTTC. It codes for CASRRDSYEQYF.

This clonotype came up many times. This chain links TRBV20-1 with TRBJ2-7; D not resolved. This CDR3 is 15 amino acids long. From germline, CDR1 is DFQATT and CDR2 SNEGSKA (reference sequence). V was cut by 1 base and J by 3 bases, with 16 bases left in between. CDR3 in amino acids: CSARGGQLGIYEQYF. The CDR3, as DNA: TGCAGTGCTAGAGGTGGGCAGTTAGGGATCTACGAGCAGTACTTC.

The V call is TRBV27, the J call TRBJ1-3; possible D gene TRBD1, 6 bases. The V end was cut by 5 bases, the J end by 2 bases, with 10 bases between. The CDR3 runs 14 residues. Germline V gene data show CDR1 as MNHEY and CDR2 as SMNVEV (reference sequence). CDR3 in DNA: TGTGCCAGCAGTGCCCCAGGGGCTGGAAACACCATATATTTT. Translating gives CASSAPGAGNTIYF.

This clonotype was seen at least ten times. DNA for the CDR3: TGTGCTAGTGGTTTGGTAAGGGGGCTAGGATGGAATCAGCCCCAGCATTTT. It yields the protein CASGLVRGLGWNQPQHF. The rearrangement joins TRBV12-5 to TRBJ1-5; 7 bases map to TRBD1. The CDR3 has 17 residues. Germline V gene lookup returns CDR1 LGHNT and CDR2 FRNRAP. Trimming took 0 bases from V and 4 from J; bases not matched to a gene: 9. Looking up the rest from reference TRBV12-5 and TRBJ1-5 gives the full variable domain: DARVTQTPRHKVTEMGQEVTMRCQPILGHNTVFWYRQTMMQGLELLAYFRNRAPLDDSGMPKDRFSAEMPDATLATLKIQPSEPRDSAVYFCASGLVRGLGWNQPQHFGDGTRLSIL.

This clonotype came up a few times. DNA for the CDR3: TGCAGTGCTAGAGTTCTCTCGGGACTAGCGGGAGGGTTCTTC. Its protein product is CSARVLSGLAGGFF. The rearrangement uses TRBV20-1 and TRBJ2-1, with TRBD2 matching 15 bases. The V and J ends lost 1 base and 15 bases, in that order; junction bases with no gene match: 7. CDR3 length: 14 residues. Germline-derived CDR1 and CDR2 are DFQATT and SNEGSKA (reference sequence).

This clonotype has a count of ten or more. This CDR3 reads CASSLARGGTSMNTEAFF. The CDR3 region has the DNA TGTGCCAGCAGCTTAGCGCGAGGGGGTACATCTATGAACACTGAAGCTTTCTTT. The rearrangement joins TRBV11-1 to TRBJ1-1; tentatively, D is TRBD1 (6 bases). This CDR3 has 18 amino acids. The germline V gene has CDR1 SGHAT and CDR2 FQDESV (reference sequence). Trimming shortened V by 0 bases and J by 0 bases, and 17 bases separated the two germline ends.

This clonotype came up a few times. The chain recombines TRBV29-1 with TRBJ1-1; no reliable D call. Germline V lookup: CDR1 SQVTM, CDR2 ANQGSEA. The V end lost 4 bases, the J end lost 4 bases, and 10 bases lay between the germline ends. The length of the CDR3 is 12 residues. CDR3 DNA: TGCAGCGTTGGGAAGGGCGGCACTGAAGCTTTCTTT. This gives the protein CSVGKGGTEAFF.

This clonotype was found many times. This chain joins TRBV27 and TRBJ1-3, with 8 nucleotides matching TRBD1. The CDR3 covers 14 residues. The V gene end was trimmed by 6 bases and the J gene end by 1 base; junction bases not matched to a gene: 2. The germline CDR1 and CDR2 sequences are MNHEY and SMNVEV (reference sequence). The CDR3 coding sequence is TGTGCCAGCAGGGACAGGGTTTCTGGAAACACCATATATTTT. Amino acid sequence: CASRDRVSGNTIYF.

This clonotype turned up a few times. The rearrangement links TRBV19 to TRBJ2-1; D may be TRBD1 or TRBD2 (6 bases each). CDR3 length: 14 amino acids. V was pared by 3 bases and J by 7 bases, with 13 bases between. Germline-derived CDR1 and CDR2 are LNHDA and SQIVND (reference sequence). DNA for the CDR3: TGTGCCAGTAGTATGGGGGGCGGTTTTAATGAGCAGTTCTTC. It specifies CASSMGGGFNEQFF.

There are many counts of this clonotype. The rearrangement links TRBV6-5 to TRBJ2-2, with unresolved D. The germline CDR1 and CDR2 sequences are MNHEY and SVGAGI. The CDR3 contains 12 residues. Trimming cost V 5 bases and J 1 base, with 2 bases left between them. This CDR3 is CASSGNTGELFF. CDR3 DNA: TGTGCCAGCAGTGGGAACACCGGGGAGCTGTTTTTT.

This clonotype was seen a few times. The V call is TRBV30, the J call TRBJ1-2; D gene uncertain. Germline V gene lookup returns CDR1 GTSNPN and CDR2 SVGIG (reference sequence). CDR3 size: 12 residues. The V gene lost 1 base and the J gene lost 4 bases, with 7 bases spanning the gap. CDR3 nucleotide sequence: TGTGCCTGGAGTGAGGGAAGCTATGGCTACACCTTC. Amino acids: CAWSEGSYGYTF.

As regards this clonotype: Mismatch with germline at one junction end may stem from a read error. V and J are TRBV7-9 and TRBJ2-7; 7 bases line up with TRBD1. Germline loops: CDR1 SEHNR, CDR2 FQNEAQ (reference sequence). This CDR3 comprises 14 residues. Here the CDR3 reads CVSGRDSFTYEQYF. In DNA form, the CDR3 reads TGTGTCAGCGGCCGGGACAGCTTCACCTACGAGCAGTACTTC.

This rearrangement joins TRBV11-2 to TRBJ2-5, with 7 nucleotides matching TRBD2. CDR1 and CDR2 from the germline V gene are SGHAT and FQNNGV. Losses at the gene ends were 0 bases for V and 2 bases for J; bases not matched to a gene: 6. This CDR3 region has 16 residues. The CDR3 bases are TGTGCCAGCAGCTTAGATTACCTAGCGGTACAAGAGACCCAGTACTTC. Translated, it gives CASSLDYLAVQETQYF.

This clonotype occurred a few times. The CDR3 bases are TGTGCCAGCAGTTACTCGATCCTCAGTGAAGCTTTCTTT. Residues: CASSYSILSEAFF. The chain uses TRBV6-5 and TRBJ1-1; D unresolved. V was pared by 0 bases and J by 7 bases, with 9 bases between. The CDR3 is made up of 13 amino acids. CDR1 is MNHEY and CDR2 is SVGAGI in the germline V gene.

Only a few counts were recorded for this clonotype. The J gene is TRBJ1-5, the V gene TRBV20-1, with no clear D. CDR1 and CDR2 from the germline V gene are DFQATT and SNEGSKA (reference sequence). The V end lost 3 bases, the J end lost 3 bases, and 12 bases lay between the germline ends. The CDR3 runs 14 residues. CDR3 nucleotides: TGCAGTGCTAGTTACGGGAGTGCCAATCAGCCCCAGCATTTT. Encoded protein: CSASYGSANQPQHF.

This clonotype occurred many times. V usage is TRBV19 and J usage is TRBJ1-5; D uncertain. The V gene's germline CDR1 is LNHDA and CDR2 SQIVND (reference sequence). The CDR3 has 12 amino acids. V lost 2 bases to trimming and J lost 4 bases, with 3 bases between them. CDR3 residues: CASSISNQPQHF. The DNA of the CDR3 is TGTGCCAGTAGTATATCTAATCAGCCCCAGCATTTT. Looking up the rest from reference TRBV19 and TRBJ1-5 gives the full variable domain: DGGITQSPKYLFRKEGQNVTLSCEQNLNHDAMYWYRQDPGQGLRLIYYSQIVNDFQKGDIAEGYSVSREKKESFPLTVTSAQKNPTAFYLCASSISNQPQHFGDGTRLSIL.

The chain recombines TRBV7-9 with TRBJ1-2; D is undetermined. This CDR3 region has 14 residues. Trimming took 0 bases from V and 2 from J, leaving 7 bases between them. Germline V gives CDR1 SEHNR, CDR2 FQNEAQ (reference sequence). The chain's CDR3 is CASSLALTNYGYTF. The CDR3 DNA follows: TGTGCCAGCAGCTTAGCCCTTACGAACTATGGCTACACCTTC.

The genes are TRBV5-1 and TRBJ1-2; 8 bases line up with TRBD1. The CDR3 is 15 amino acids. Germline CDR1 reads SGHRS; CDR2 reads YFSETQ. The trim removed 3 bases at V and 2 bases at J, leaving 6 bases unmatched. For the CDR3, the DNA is TGCGCCAGCAGCTCACAGGGGGAGCAAAACTATGGCTACACCTTC. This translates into CASSSQGEQNYGYTF.

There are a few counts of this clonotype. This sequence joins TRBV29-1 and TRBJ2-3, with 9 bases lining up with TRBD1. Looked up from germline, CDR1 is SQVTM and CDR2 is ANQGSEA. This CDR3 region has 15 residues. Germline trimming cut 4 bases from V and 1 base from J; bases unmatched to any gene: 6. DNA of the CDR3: TGCAGCGTTGGGGGACAGGGTGGAGGCACAGATACGCAGTATTTT. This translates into CSVGGQGGGTDTQYF.

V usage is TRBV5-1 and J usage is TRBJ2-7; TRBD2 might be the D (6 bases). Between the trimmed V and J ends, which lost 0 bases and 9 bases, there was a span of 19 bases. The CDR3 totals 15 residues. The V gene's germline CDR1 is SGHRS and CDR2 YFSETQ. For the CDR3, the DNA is TGCGCCAGCAGCTTGGAGGTTGCGGGATCCTTGGGGCAGTACTTC. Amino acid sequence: CASSLEVAGSLGQYF.